Described below is a single T cell receptor (beta chain) sequence and its context. The antigen remains undetermined. This sample was included in a study of OX40 agonist ivuxolimab in advanced cancers. Study-level information: Patients received ivuxolimab, an intravenous treatment, every 2 weeks at 0.01 to 10 mg/kg. At approximately 80% male, the cohort had a mean age of 60 years, ranging from about 23 to 79. Study findings and constraints: In the 0.1-3.0 mg/kg groups, partial responders showed among the lowest expansion.

Samples of blood were obtained at baseline, on cycle 4 day 1, and on cycle 7 day 1. The germline V gene has CDR1 GTSNPN and CDR2 SVGIG (reference sequence). The V segment lost 3 bases and the J segment 0 bases; nucleotides outside the gene matches: 18. This CDR3 region has 19 residues. Using immunoSEQ multiplex PCR, the repertoire was profiled, and TCRdb retains in-frame clones only, with some absent. The table has fewer than 55,000 clones, roughly nine tenths seen once. This sample comprised CD4+ or CD8+ T cells sorted from blood, obtained in a trial of the OX40 agonist ivuxolimab. The chain employs TRBV30 and TRBJ2-3; TRBD2 aligns across 7 bases. The source of this sequence is an adult with an advanced solid tumor such as melanoma, head and neck, liver or kidney cancer. CDR3: CAWSGLGSLGGGSTDTQYF. The CDR3 DNA is TGTGCCTGGAGCGGGTTGGGGTCCCTAGGCGGGGGAAGCACAGATACGCAGTATTTT.